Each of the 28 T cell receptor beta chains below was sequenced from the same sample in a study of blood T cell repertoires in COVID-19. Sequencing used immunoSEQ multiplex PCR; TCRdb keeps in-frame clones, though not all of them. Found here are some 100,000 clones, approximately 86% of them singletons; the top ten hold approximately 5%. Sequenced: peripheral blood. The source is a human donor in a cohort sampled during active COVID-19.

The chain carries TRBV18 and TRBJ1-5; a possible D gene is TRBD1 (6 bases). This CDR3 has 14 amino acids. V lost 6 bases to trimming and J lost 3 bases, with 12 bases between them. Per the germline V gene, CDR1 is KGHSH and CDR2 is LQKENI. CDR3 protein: CASSTNRDNQPQHF. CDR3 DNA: TGTGCCAGCTCCACCAACAGGGACAATCAGCCCCAGCATTTT.

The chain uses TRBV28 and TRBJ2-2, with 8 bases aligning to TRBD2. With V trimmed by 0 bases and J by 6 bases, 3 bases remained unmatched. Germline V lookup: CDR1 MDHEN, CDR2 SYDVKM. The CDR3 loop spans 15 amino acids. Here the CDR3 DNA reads TGTGCCAGCAGTTTATGGACTAGCGTGGCCGGGGAGCTGTTTTTT. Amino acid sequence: CASSLWTSVAGELFF. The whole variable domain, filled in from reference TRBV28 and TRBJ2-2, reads DVKVTQSSRYLVKRTGEKVFLECVQDMDHENMFWYRQDPGLGLRLIYFSYDVKMKEKGDIPEGYSVSREKKERFSLILESASTNQTSMYLCASSLWTSVAGELFFGEGSRLTVL.

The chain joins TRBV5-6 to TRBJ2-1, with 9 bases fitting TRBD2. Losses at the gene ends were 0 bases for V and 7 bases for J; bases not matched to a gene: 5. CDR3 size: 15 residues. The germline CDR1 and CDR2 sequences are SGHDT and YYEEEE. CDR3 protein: CASSLGGRVGNEQFF. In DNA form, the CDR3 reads TGTGCCAGCAGCTTGGGCGGGAGGGTAGGGAATGAGCAGTTCTTC.

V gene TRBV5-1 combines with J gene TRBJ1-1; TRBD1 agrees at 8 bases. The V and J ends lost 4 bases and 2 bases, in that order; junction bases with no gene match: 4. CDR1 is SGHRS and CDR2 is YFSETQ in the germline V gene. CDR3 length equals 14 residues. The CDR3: CASSPGTGNTEAFF. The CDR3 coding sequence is TGCGCCAGCAGCCCCGGGACAGGTAACACTGAAGCTTTCTTT.

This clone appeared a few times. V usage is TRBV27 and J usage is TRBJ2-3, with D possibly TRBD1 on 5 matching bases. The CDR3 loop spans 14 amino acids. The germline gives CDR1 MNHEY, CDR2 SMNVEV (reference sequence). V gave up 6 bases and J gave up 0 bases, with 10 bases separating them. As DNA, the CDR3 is TGTGCCAGCAGGGCAGGGCGCAGCACAGATACGCAGTATTTT. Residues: CASRAGRSTDTQYF.

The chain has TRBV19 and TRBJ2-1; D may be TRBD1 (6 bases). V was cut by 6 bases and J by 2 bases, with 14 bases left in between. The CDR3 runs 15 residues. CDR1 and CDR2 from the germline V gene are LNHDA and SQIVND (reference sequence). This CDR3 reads CASRLDRTAYNEQFF. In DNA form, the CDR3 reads TGTGCCAGTAGGCTAGACAGGACGGCCTACAATGAGCAGTTCTTC.

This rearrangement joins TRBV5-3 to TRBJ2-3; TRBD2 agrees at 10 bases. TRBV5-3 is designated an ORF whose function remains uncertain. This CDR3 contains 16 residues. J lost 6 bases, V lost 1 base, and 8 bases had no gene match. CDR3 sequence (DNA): TGTGCCAGAAGCTTGCTCCTAGCGGGAGTAAATGATACGCAGTATTTT. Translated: CARSLLLAGVNDTQYF.

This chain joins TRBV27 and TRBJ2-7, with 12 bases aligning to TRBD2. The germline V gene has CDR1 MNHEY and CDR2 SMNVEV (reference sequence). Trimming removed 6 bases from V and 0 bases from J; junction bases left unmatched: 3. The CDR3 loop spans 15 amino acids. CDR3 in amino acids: CASSQTSGGSYEQYF. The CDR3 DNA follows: TGTGCCAGCAGCCAGACTAGCGGGGGCTCCTACGAGCAGTACTTC.

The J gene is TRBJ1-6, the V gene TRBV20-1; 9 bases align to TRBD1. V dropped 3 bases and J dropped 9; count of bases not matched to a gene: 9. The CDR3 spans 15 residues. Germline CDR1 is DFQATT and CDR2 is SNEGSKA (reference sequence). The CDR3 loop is CSASSPGQGSSPLHF. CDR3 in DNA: TGCAGTGCTAGTAGCCCGGGACAGGGATCTTCACCCCTCCACTTT.

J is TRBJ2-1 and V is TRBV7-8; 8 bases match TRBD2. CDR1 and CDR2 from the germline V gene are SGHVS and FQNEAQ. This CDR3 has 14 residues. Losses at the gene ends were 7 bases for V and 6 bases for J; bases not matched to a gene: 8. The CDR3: CASIPGLAVNEQFF. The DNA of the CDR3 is TGTGCCAGCATCCCCGGACTAGCCGTCAATGAGCAGTTCTTC.

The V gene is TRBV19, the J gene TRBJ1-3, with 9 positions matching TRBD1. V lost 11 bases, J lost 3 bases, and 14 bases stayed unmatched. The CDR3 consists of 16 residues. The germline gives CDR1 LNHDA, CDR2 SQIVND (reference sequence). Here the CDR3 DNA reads TGTGCCGGACACAGGGGGCGCGTCGCCTATGGAAACACCATATATTTT. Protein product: CAGHRGRVAYGNTIYF.

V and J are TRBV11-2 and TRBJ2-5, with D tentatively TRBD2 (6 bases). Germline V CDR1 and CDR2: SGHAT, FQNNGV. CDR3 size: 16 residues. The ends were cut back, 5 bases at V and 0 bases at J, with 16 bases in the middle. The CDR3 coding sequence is TGTGCCAGCAGCACCCAACGGGACTTGTACCAAGAGACCCAGTACTTC. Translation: CASSTQRDLYQETQYF.

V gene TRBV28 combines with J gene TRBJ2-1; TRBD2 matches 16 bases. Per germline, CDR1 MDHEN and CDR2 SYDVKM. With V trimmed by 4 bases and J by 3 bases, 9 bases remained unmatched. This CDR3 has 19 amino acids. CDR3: CASSSPGLAGGPGYNEQFF. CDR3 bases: TGTGCCAGCAGTTCACCGGGACTAGCGGGAGGGCCGGGCTACAATGAGCAGTTCTTC.

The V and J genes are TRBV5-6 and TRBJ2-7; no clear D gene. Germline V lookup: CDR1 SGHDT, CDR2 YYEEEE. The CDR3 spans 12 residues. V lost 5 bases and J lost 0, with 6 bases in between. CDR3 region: CASSWSSYEQYF. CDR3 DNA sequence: TGTGCCAGCAGTTGGAGCTCCTACGAGCAGTACTTC.

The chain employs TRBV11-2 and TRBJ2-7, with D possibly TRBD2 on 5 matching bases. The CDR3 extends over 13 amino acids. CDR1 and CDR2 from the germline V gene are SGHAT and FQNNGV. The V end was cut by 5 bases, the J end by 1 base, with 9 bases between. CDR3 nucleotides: TGTGCCAGCAGCCACCCGGGGTCCTACGAGCAGTACTTC. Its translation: CASSHPGSYEQYF.

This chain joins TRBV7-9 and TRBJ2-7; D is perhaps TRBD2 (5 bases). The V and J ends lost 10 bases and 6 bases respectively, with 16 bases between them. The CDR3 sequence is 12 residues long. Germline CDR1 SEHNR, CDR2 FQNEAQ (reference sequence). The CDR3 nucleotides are TGTGCCACGGAGGAGGCAGTTTTCGAGCAGTACTTC. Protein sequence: CATEEAVFEQYF.

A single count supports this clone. The CDR3 DNA is TGTGCCAGCAGCTTAGGTGCTGTCGGGGGCACAGATACGCAGTATTTT. Encoded protein: CASSLGAVGGTDTQYF. The genes are TRBV7-6 and TRBJ2-3; D is perhaps TRBD2 (5 bases). Per the germline V gene, CDR1 is SGHVS and CDR2 is FNYEAQ. V lost 1 base to trimming and J lost 1 base, with 12 bases between them. This CDR3 is 16 amino acids long. The full variable domain, its missing parts supplied by reference TRBV7-6 and TRBJ2-3, is GAGVSQSPRYKVTKRGQDVALRCDPISGHVSLYWYRQALGQGPEFLTYFNYEAQQDKSGLPNDRFSAERPEGSISTLTIQRTEQRDSAMYRCASSLGAVGGTDTQYFGPGTRLTVL.

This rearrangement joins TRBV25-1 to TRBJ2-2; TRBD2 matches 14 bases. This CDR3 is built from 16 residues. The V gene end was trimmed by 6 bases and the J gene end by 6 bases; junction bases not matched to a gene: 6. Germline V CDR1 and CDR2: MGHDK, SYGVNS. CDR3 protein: CASRDPGLAGAGELFF. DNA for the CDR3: TGTGCCAGCAGGGACCCGGGACTAGCGGGAGCCGGGGAGCTGTTTTTT.

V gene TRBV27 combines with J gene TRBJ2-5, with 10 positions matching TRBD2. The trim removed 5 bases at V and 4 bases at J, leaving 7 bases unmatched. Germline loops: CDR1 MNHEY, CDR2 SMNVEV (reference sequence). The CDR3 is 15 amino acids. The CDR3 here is CASSPTAGGPETQYF. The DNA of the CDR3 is TGTGCCAGCAGTCCAACAGCGGGAGGGCCAGAGACCCAGTACTTC.

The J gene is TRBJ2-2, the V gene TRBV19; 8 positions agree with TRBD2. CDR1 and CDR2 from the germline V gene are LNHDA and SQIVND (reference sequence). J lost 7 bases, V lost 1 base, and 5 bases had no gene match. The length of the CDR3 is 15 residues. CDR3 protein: CASSIVSGKNGELFF. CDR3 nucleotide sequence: TGTGCCAGTAGTATAGTTAGCGGGAAGAACGGGGAGCTGTTTTTT.

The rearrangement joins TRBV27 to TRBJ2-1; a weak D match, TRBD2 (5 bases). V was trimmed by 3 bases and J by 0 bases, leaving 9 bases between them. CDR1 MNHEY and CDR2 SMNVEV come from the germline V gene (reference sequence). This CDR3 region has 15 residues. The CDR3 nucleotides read TGTGCCAGCAGTTTTAGTGGGAGCTCCTACAATGAGCAGTTCTTC. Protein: CASSFSGSSYNEQFF.

CDR3 residues: CASSQLQALSPLHF. For the CDR3, the DNA is TGCGCCAGCAGCCAACTCCAGGCCCTTTCACCCCTCCACTTT. The chain couples TRBV4-1 to TRBJ1-6; D is ambiguous. Per germline, CDR1 MGHRA and CDR2 YSYEKL. The CDR3 is 14 residues long. The V and J ends lost 2 bases and 9 bases respectively, with 11 bases between them.

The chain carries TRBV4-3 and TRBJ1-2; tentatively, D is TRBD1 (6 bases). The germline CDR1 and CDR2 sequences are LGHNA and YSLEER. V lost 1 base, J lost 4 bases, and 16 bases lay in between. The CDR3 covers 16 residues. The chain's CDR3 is CASSQVMGASGYGYTF. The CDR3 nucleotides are TGCGCCAGCAGCCAAGTAATGGGGGCCTCTGGCTATGGCTACACCTTC.

In DNA, the CDR3 is TGTGCCAGCAGTTACTCGATCCCCCGAGGTGAGCAGTTCTTC. Protein product: CASSYSIPRGEQFF. The chain recombines TRBV6-5 with TRBJ2-1; no firm D call. V lost 0 bases and J 9 bases, leaving 12 bases between the germline ends. CDR3 length: 14 residues. The germline V gene encodes CDR1 MNHEY and CDR2 SVGAGI.

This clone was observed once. The CDR3 coding sequence is TGTGCCAGCAGCCCCATCAGAGAGACCCAGTACTTC. This encodes CASSPIRETQYF. The genes are TRBV28 and TRBJ2-5; D not resolved. The V gene lost 6 bases and the J gene lost 4 bases, with 9 bases spanning the gap. Germline CDR1 is MDHEN and CDR2 is SYDVKM. CDR3 length: 12 residues.

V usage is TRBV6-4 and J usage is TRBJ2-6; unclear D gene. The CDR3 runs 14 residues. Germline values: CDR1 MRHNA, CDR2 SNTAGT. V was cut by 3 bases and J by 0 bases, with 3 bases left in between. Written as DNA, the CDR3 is TGTGCCAGCAGTGAGCGCTCTGGGGCCAACGTCCTGACTTTC. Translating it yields CASSERSGANVLTF.

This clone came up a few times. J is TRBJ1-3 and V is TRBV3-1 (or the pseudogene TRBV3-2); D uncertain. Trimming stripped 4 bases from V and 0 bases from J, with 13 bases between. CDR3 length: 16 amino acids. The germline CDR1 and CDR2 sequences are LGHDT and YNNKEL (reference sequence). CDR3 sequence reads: CASSRPGGYSGNTIYF. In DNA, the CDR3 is TGTGCCAGCAGCCGCCCGGGAGGATACTCTGGAAACACCATATATTTT.

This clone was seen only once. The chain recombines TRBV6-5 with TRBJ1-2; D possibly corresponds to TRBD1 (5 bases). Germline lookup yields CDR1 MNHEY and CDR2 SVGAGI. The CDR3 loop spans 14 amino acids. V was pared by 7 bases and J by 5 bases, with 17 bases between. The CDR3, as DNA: TGTGCCAGCACTAAAGACAGAGTCGGGTATGGCTACACCTTC. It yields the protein CASTKDRVGYGYTF.